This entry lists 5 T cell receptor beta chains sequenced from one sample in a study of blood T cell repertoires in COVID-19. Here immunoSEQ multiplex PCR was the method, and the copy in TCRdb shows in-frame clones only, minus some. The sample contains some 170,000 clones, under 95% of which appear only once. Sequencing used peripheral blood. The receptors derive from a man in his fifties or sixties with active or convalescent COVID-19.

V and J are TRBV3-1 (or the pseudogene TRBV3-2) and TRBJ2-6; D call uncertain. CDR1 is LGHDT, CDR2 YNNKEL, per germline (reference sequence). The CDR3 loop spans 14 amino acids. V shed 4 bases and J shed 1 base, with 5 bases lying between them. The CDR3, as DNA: TGTGCCAGCAGCCTCGGGTCTGGGGCCAACGTCCTGACTTTC. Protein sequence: CASSLGSGANVLTF.

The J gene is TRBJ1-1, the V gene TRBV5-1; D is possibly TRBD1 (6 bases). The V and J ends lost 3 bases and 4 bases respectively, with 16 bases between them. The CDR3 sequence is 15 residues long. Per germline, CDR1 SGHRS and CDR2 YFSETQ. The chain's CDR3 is CASSSRRSGATEAFF. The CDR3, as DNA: TGCGCCAGCAGCTCAAGGCGGTCAGGGGCCACTGAAGCTTTCTTT.

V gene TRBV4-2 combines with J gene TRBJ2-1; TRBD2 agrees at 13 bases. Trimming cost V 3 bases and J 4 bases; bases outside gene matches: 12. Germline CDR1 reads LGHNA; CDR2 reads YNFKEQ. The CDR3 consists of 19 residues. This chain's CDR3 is CASSHPRMGLAGSYNEQFF. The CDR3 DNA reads TGTGCCAGCAGCCATCCGAGGATGGGACTAGCGGGGTCTTACAATGAGCAGTTCTTC.

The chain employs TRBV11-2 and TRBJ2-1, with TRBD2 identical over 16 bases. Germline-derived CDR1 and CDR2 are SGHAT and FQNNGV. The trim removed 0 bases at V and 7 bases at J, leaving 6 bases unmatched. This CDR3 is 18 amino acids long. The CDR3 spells CASSLEGLAGGGLNEQFF. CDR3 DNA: TGTGCCAGCAGCTTAGAGGGACTAGCGGGAGGGGGCTTGAATGAGCAGTTCTTC.

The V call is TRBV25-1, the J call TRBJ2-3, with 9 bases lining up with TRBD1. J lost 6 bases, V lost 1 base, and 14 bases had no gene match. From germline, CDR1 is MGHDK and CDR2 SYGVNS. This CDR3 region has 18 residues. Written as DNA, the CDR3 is TGTGCCAGCAGTGAATCTTTTGTAGGAACAGGGGGCTGTGATACGCAGTATTTT. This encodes CASSESFVGTGGCDTQYF. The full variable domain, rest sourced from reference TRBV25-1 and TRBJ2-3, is EADIYQTPRYLVIGTGKKITLECSQTMGHDKMYWYQQDPGMELHLIHYSYGVNSTEKGDLSSESTVSRIRTEHFPLTLESARPSHTSQYLCASSESFVGTGGCDTQYFGPGTRLTVL.